This TCR beta chain was sequenced for a study of Graves' ophthalmopathy and Graves' hyperthyroidism. Study results and limitations: The majority of expanded thyroid clonotypes above 0.001 frequency also occurred in blood.

Germline values: CDR1 LNHDA, CDR2 SQIVND (reference sequence). V dropped 6 bases and J dropped 4 bases, with 10 bases sitting between them. The CDR3 has 13 residues. TCR beta CDR3 amplification used RNA transcripts. An opening RT-PCR round employed HTBI primers and preceded a second-round multiplex PCR. One entry per CDR3 protein, called by TCRdb with MiXCR from the multiplex PCR reads. This table holds around 1.1 million distinct CDR3 sequences, less than 45% found once. This clonotype appeared a few times. Its antigen is not known. The V and J genes are TRBV19 and TRBJ1-5; D not resolved. Sequenced input: peripheral blood or thyroid tissue (not recorded which). The sequence came from an adult man with Graves' hyperthyroidism. The CDR3 DNA sequence: TGTGCCAGTAGCGACAATTTAAATCAGCCCCAGCATTTT. Translated, it gives CASSDNLNQPQHF.